Described below is a single T cell receptor (beta chain) sequence and its context. PCR replicates performed on unsorted PBMC used around 310 ng DNA, 25,000 to 35,000 T cell genomes. In the source study's methods: Junction-only sequences produced by ImmunoSEQ had no quality scores, so filtering differed. The assay was immunoSEQ multiplex PCR, and TCRdb's table has in-frame clones only and misses some. V and J calls and clone size are given by that table; D and trimming were obtained from the DNA. The sample contains 450,000 to 500,000 clones, 75% to 85% of which appear only once. The data belong to a study of shared clonotypes between healthy human individuals. CDR3 size: 13 residues. Germline CDR1 MDHEN, CDR2 SYDVKM. The ends were cut back, 6 bases at V and 6 bases at J, with 15 bases in the middle.

Sequenced material: PBMCs. This sequence joins TRBV28 and TRBJ2-7; D is unresolved. The receptor was isolated from a woman aged 40 to 55 in good health. Some clones in this sample may be carry-over from other donors' samples. The CDR3: CASREQVRVEQYF. The CDR3 DNA is TGTGCCAGCAGAGAGCAGGTTAGGGTCGAGCAGTACTTC.